The rows below give T cell receptor beta chains drawn from one sample of a study of shared clonotypes between healthy human individuals. Assay used: immunoSEQ multiplex PCR; TCRdb lists only in-frame clones, some missing. The sample shows hundreds of thousands of clones, 80% to 95% of them seen only once. Sequenced: naive CD8+ T cells sorted from blood. These receptors were collected from a man under 40 in good health. The CDR3 runs from the conserved cysteine through the conserved F or W. The order of the fields is clone size, D gene, V gene, J gene, CDR3 DNA, CDR3 protein. A D gene is named only where the DNA matches it firmly. For some rows the clone size is stated as once, few or many, or as a class when expanded; others skip it.

.	.	TRBV5-1	TRBJ2-7	TGCGCCAGCAGCCCCCCCCATACAGGACTTCGCTACGAGCAGTACTTC	CASSPPHTGLRYEQYF
.	TRBD2	TRBV27	TRBJ2-4	TGTGCCAGCAGGGCGGGGGGTGTCAAAAACATTCAGTACTTC	CASRAGGVKNIQYF
few	TRBD2	TRBV6-5	TRBJ2-7	TGTGCCAGCAGTTACGATGGGGGGGTGGGGGAGCAGTACTTC	CASSYDGGVGEQYF
.	.	TRBV6-6	TRBJ1-1	TGTGCCAGCAGGGCCGACAGTATGAACACTGAAGCTTTCTTT	CASRADSMNTEAFF
.	.	TRBV27	TRBJ1-2	TGTGCCAGCAGTTTAAGGGGACCTAACTATGGCTACACCTTC	CASSLRGPNYGYTF
.	TRBD2	TRBV11-2	TRBJ2-1	TGTGCCAGCAGCTTAGGGCCGGCGGGAGGGCACCCCGAGCAGTTCTTC	CASSLGPAGGHPEQFF
.	.	TRBV11-2	TRBJ2-7	TGTGCCAGCAGCTTCGGACTCAGCTACGAGCAGTACTTC	CASSFGLSYEQYF
.	TRBD1	TRBV6-5	TRBJ2-5	TGTGCCAGCAGCCCGCGGACAGGGTTTGAGACCCAGTACTTC	CASSPRTGFETQYF
.	.	TRBV10-1	TRBJ2-1	TGCGCCAGCAGTGAGGACGGGTTACGGTACAATGAGCAGTTCTTC	CASSEDGLRYNEQFF
.	.	TRBV2	TRBJ2-1	TGTGCCACCCAGGGGGGTCAGGAGCAGTTCTTC	CATQGGQEQFF
.	.	TRBV5-1	TRBJ1-4	TGCGCCAGCAGCCGAATACCACTGACGGGGGGGTCCTTACTTGAAAAACTGTTTTTT	CASSRIPLTGGSLLEKLFF
.	TRBD2	TRBV9	TRBJ2-7	TGTGCCAGCAGCGTAGTGTGGCTAGCGGGAGTCCACGAGCAGTACTTC	CASSVVWLAGVHEQYF
.	.	TRBV7-9	TRBJ2-1	TGTGCCAGCAGCTTACCCCGCGGAGGGGCGGATGAGCAGTTCTTC	CASSLPRGGADEQFF
.	.	TRBV7-9	TRBJ2-7	TGTGCCAGCAGCTTAGAACAGTTCTACTCCTACGAGCAGTACTTC	CASSLEQFYSYEQYF
.	.	TRBV29-1	TRBJ2-1	TGCAGCGTTGATCAGTTCCTGGATGTGACCCCGGGGAATGAGCAGTTCTTC	CSVDQFLDVTPGNEQFF
.	TRBD1	TRBV7-8	TRBJ1-5	TGTGCCAGCAGCTTACCTCGACAGGGGAAGCAGAATCAGCCCCAGCATTTT	CASSLPRQGKQNQPQHF
.	.	TRBV27	TRBJ2-7	TGTGCCAGCAGTCCAAACCCCTCAGGGTACGAGCAGTACTTC	CASSPNPSGYEQYF
.	.	TRBV12-5	TRBJ1-5	TGTGCTAGTGGTTTGATGGGTGAGGAGGGCAGGGTTGTTCAGCCCCAGCATTTT	CASGLMGEEGRVVQPQHF
.	TRBD2	TRBV5-5	TRBJ2-7	TGTGCCAGCAGCTTGGCCCCGGGACTAGCGGGAGTCCTCCCCCTCGACGAGCAGTACTTC	CASSLAPGLAGVLPLDEQYF
.	TRBD2	TRBV7-9	TRBJ2-1	TGTGCCAGCGGTGGGGCGGGAGATCTGGTCACGAATGAGCAGTTCTTC	CASGGAGDLVTNEQFF
.	.	TRBV19	TRBJ2-1	TGTGCCAGTAGTACGATAGCCTACAATGAGCAGTTCTTC	CASSTIAYNEQFF
.	TRBD1	TRBV19	TRBJ1-2	TGTGCCAGTCGCCCTGGGACAGTAGGGTACACCTTC	CASRPGTVGYTF
.	TRBD2	TRBV5-1	TRBJ2-7	TGCGCCAGCAGCTTAACGGGAGGGGACACCTACGAGCAGTACTTC	CASSLTGGDTYEQYF
.	.	TRBV6-1	TRBJ2-3	TGTGCCGCGTTGGATAGTCCCAGAGGTCGCGATACGCAGTATTTT	CAALDSPRGRDTQYF
few	.	TRBV6-5	TRBJ2-7	TGTGCCAGCAGTTGGAACAGTGCCTACGAGCAGTACTTC	CASSWNSAYEQYF
.	TRBD1	TRBV7-2	TRBJ1-5	TGTGCCAGCAGCCTATTAGGACAGGGCAGCAATCAGCCCCAGCATTTT	CASSLLGQGSNQPQHF
.	.	TRBV6-6	TRBJ1-4	TGTGCCAGCAGTTACCAACGGGACACAACTAATGAAAAACTGTTTTTT	CASSYQRDTTNEKLFF
.	.	TRBV7-6	TRBJ2-7	TGTGCCAGCAGCCCAACGGGATCCCTTTACGAGCAGTACTTC	CASSPTGSLYEQYF
.	.	TRBV29-1	TRBJ2-7	TGCAGCGTTGAGAGACGGGACTCCTACGAGCAGTACTTC	CSVERRDSYEQYF
.	.	TRBV5-4	TRBJ2-3	TGTGCCAGCAGCTTTCAGGGGACAGATACGCAGTATTTT	CASSFQGTDTQYF
.	.	TRBV5-4	TRBJ1-1	TGTGCCAGCAGCTTGGGAAAAATGAACACTGAAGCTTTCTTT	CASSLGKMNTEAFF
.	TRBD2	TRBV5-4	TRBJ2-1	TGTGCCAGCAGCCCGGGACTAGCATCTCATGAGCAGTTCTTC	CASSPGLASHEQFF
.	TRBD2	TRBV7-2	TRBJ2-1	TGTGCCAGCAGCTCCGCACTAGCGGGAGGGCCATATGAGCAGTTCTTC	CASSSALAGGPYEQFF
.	.	TRBV27	TRBJ2-1	TGTGCCAGCAGTTTATCTTCCGCAAGCTCCTACAATGAGCAGTTCTTC	CASSLSSASSYNEQFF
.	.	TRBV27	TRBJ2-7	TGTGCCAGCAGTTTATACTGGGATCCGTTGGGCGAGCAGTACTTC	CASSLYWDPLGEQYF
.	.	TRBV27	TRBJ2-7	TGTGCCAGCAGAATTTCGACTCATTCCGAGCAGTACTTC	CASRISTHSEQYF